The next 3 T cell receptor beta chains were all read from a single sample in a study of a mutant IDH1 vaccine in newly diagnosed glioma (TCRdb year 2021). Library preparation used the immunoSEQ multiplex PCR assay. The immuneACCESS repertoire file appears here via TCRdb, limited to in-frame rearrangements. These files lack a portion of the clones; in checked studies, under half of the deficit traces to unresolved V genes, and the cause of the others is not known. Recorded for this sample are 35,000 to 40,000 clones; roughly 78% of them occurred a single time. Jointly, the top ten make up just over 9% of the sample. The time point label of this sample denotes: baseline, week 1 (first vaccination visit). The sample's treatment or condition, from its label and the paper: pre-vaccination baseline after standard-of-care therapy. This specimen consisted of PBMCs, obtained from a glioma patient treated with radiotherapy, temozolomide or both. Receptor source: a middle-aged man with glioma. Some clones in this sample may be carry-over from other donors' samples.

This sequence joins TRBV7-2 and TRBJ2-7, with TRBD1 matching 9 bases. CDR1 is SGHTA and CDR2 is FQGNSA in the germline V gene. The CDR3 consists of 14 residues. After removal of 1 base from V and 6 bases from J, the junction contained 4 bases not matched to a gene. The CDR3 sequence: CASSLGDRVSEQYF. The DNA for the CDR3 is TGTGCCAGCAGCTTAGGGGACAGGGTGTCCGAGCAGTACTTC.

This sequence joins TRBV4-1 and TRBJ1-6; 7 positions match TRBD1. There are 17 residues in the CDR3. J was trimmed by 4 bases and V by 4 bases; bases with no gene match: 10. The germline V gene has CDR1 MGHRA and CDR2 YSYEKL. CDR3 DNA sequence: TGCGCCAGCAGCCGTCCCCCCGGGGGACAGTATAATTCACCCCTCCACTTT. The encoded protein is CASSRPPGGQYNSPLHF.

J is TRBJ2-1 and V is TRBV6-5; 8 positions agree with TRBD1. The CDR3 covers 15 residues. J gave up 3 bases and V 8 bases, and 9 bases lay outside the gene matches. Per the germline V gene, CDR1 is MNHEY and CDR2 is SVGAGI. CDR3 region: CASGRGQGGYNEQFF. CDR3 coding DNA: TGTGCCAGCGGCAGAGGACAGGGAGGCTACAATGAGCAGTTCTTC.